This T cell receptor (beta chain) originates from a study of post-analysis software for immune sequencing data. Study observations and caveats: Patients had higher frequencies than controls of about five TRBV segments, including TRBV5-6, TRBV5-1 and TRBV20-1. Controls had significantly higher normalized Chao1 diversity than multiple sclerosis patients.

J lost 5 bases, V lost 4 bases, and 4 bases had no gene match. Germline CDR1 reads SGHTA; CDR2 reads FQGNSA. The CDR3 sequence is 13 residues long. Many counts were recorded for this clonotype. Its antigen is still unknown. The TCR beta cDNA libraries carried unique molecular identifiers. MiXCR, run by TCRdb on the PCR reads, gives a single entry per CDR3 protein. In the table there are approximately 730,000 distinct CDR3 sequences, roughly 46% of which are singletons. J is TRBJ2-5 and V is TRBV7-2; 7 bases line up with TRBD2. This sequence originates from a girl aged 5-17 years with multiple sclerosis. Sequenced sample: blood. CDR3 DNA: TGTGCCAGCAGCTGGGCGGGGGAGGAGACCCAGTACTTC. It codes for CASSWAGEETQYF.